This T cell receptor (beta chain) was sequenced for a study of Ad26.COV2.S vaccination and SARS-CoV-2 variants. Across the whole study: Donor was one of the participants in the Ad26.COV2.S arm of the COV1001 trial.

Produced via immunoSEQ multiplex PCR; TCRdb's table is partial and in-frame only. Of a few hundred thousand clones in the sample, roughly nine tenths are singletons; the top ten hold roughly 3%. The study's findings and limits: People who got the vaccine had more spike-specific TCR breadth than people who got placebo.

Treatment noted: about 20 received Ad26.COV2.S at low or high dose, single or two shots; about five received placebo; per-sample allocation not given. Sampling happened 63 days after the first vaccine or placebo injection. Worth noting for this clone: Its antigen remains unidentified.

This clonotype was obtained from a person aged 18-60 years who received the Ad26.COV2.S COVID-19 vaccine or a placebo. The source material was peripheral blood, sampled in a trial of Ad26.COV2.S vaccine versus placebo.

The CDR3 nucleotides are TGTGCCAGCAGCCAAACACTAGATCCCGCAGATACGCAGTATTTT. Translating it yields CASSQTLDPADTQYF. The chain recombines TRBV3-1 (or the pseudogene TRBV3-2) with TRBJ2-3; possible D gene TRBD2, 5 bases. CDR3 length equals 15 residues. V lost 2 bases, J lost 4 bases, and 13 bases lay in between. In germline, CDR1 is LGHDT, CDR2 YNNKEL (reference sequence).